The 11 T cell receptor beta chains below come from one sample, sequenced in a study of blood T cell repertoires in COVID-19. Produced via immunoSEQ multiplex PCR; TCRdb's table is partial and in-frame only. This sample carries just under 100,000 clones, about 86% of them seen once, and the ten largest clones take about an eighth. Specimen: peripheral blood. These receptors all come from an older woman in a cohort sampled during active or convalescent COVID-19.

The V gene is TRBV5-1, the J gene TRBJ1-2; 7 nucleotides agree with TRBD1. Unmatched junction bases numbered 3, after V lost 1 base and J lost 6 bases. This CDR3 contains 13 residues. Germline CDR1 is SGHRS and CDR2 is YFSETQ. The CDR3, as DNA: TGCGCCAGCAGCTTGAACACAGGGGATGGCTACACCTTC. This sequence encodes CASSLNTGDGYTF.

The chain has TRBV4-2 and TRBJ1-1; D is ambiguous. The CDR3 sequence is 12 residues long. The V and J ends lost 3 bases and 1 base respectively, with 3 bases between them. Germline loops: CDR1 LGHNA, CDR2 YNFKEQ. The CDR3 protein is CASSQANTEAFF. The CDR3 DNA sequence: TGTGCCAGCAGCCAGGCGAACACTGAAGCTTTCTTT.

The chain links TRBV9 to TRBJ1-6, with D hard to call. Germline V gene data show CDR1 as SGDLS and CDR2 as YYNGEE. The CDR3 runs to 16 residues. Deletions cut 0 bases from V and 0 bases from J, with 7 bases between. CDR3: CASSVGESSYNSPLHF. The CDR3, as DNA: TGTGCCAGCAGCGTAGGGGAGAGCTCCTATAATTCACCCCTCCACTTT.

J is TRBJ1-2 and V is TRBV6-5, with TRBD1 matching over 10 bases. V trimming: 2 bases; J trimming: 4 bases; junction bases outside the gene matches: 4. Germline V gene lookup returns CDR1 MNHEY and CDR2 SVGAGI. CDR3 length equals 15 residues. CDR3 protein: CASSYDRGRSYGYTF. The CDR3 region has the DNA TGTGCCAGCAGTTACGACAGGGGGCGAAGCTATGGCTACACCTTC.

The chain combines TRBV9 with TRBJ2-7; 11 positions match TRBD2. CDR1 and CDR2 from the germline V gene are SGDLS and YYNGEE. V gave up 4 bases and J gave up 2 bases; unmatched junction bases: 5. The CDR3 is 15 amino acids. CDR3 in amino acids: CASSTGLADAYEQYF. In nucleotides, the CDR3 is TGTGCCAGCAGCACGGGACTAGCGGACGCCTACGAGCAGTACTTC.

The DNA for the CDR3 is TGTGCCAGCAGCCGGGGGGGTCGGAACACTGAAGCTTTCTTT. Translated: CASSRGGRNTEAFF. The chain joins TRBV9 to TRBJ1-1, with D possibly TRBD1 on 5 matching bases. The germline V gene encodes CDR1 SGDLS and CDR2 YYNGEE. This CDR3 comprises 14 residues. The V end lost 4 bases, the J end lost 1 base, and 11 bases lay between the germline ends.

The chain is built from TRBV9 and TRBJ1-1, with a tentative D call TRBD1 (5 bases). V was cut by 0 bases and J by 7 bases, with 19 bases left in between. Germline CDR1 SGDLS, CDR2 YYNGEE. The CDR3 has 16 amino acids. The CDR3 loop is CASSVGGRGKGGEAFF. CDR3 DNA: TGTGCCAGCAGCGTAGGAGGGCGGGGGAAAGGAGGTGAAGCTTTCTTT. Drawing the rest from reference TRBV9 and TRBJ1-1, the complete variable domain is DSGVTQTPKHLITATGQRVTLRCSPRSGDLSVYWYQQSLDQGLQFLIQYYNGEERAKGNILERFSAQQFPDLHSELNLSSLELGDSALYFCASSVGGRGKGGEAFFGQGTRLTVV.

CDR3 bases: TGTGCCAGCAGCAAAGATGAAATGTGGGGCCTAGCGCGTTCCTACGAGCAGTACTTC. Encoded protein: CASSKDEMWGLARSYEQYF. The rearrangement uses TRBV21-1 and TRBJ2-7; no check of the table's D call, TRBD2, against the DNA was made. TRBV21-1 is described as a pseudogene. There are 19 residues in the CDR3.

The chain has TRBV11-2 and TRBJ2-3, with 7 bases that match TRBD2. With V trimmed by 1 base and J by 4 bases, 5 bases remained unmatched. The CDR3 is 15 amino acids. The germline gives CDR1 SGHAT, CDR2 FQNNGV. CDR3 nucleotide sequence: TGTGCCAGCAGCTTAGGGATGGGGGGGGCAGATACGCAGTATTTT. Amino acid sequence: CASSLGMGGADTQYF.

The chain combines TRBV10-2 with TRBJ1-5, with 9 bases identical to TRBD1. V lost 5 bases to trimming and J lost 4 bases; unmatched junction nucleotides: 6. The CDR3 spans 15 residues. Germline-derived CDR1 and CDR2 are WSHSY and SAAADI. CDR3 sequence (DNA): TGCGCCAGCAGTTCGACAGGGGGAGCGAATCAGCCCCAGCATTTT. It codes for CASSSTGGANQPQHF.

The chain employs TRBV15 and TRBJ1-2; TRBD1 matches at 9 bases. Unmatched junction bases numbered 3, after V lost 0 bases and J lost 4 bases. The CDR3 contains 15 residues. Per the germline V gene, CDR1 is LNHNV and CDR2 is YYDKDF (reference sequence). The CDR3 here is CATSREGTGSYGYTF. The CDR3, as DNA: TGTGCCACCAGCAGAGAAGGGACAGGGAGCTATGGCTACACCTTC. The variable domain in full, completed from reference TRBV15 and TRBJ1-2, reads DAMVIQNPRYQVTQFGKPVTLSCSQTLNHNVMYWYQQKSSQAPKLLFHYYDKDFNNEADTPDNFQSRRPNTSFCFLDIRSPGLGDTAMYLCATSREGTGSYGYTFGSGTRLTVV.